The present TCR beta chain was sequenced within a study of shared clonotypes between healthy human individuals. General study points: Memory subsets had estimated richness that was generally smaller than that of naive subsets. Compared with clonotypes that all four donors shared, non-shared clonotypes had lower generation probabilities.

All donors were healthy HIV-negative adults lacking recent acute infections or vaccinations. Within Nashville, Tennessee resided all donors, each a Caucasian adult. Assay used: immunoSEQ multiplex PCR; TCRdb lists only in-frame clones, some missing. The table lists around 1,000,000 clones, around 77% of them singletons, with 0.89% in the top ten. In its sample, this clone was seen once. Its antigen remains unknown. The CDR3 loop spans 13 amino acids. Germline V gene sequence: CDR1 SGHTA, CDR2 FQGNSA. Trimming took off 5 bases at V and 6 bases at J, with 12 bases between the two ends. Material for sequencing was memory CD4+ T cells from PBMCs. Subset here: CD45RA-negative fraction. The chain is built from TRBV7-2 and TRBJ2-3; D gene ambiguous. The source is a man aged 18 to 35 in good health. Some clones in this sample may be carry-over from other donors' samples. Written as DNA, the CDR3 is TGTGCCAGCAGCGTCCGGACCCCCGATACGCAGTATTTT. Protein: CASSVRTPDTQYF.